This T cell receptor (beta chain) comes out of a study of cytomegalovirus exposure and HLA in healthy donors. CDR1 and CDR2 (germline): KGHSH, LQKENI. V shed 5 bases and J shed 4 bases, with 9 bases lying between them. The CDR3 sequence is 13 residues long. Vbeta (60) and Jbeta (13) primers were used in the PCR. TCRdb keeps only in-frame clones here, not all; method: immunoSEQ multiplex PCR. This table holds fewer than 150,000 clones, roughly 80% found once. The gene calls are TRBV18 and TRBJ1-5; no reliable D call. Specimen: PBMCs. The clonotype originates from a man aged 50 or older in good health and CMV-seropositive. The chain's CDR3 is CASSAGENQPQHF. The DNA for the CDR3 is TGTGCCAGCTCAGCCGGGGAAAATCAGCCCCAGCATTTT.